A selection of T cell receptor beta chains follows, all from one sample in a study of blood T cell repertoires in COVID-19. TCRdb's copy holds only in-frame clones and misses some; the assay was immunoSEQ multiplex PCR. The data hold over 80,000 clones, with roughly nine tenths observed a single time. The source material was peripheral blood. These receptors originate from a man aged 45-65 years with acute or convalescent COVID-19. Each CDR3 is given with its conserved first and last residue. Fields, in order: D gene, J gene, V gene, clone size, CDR3 protein, CDR3 DNA. D genes are given only for firm matches. Clone size, where shown, is once, few, many, or a class for clones that have expanded.

d_call: -; j_call: TRBJ1-6; v_call: TRBV27; clone_size: -; cdr3_aa: CASSLSPRRVLKNSPLHF; cdr3_nt: TGTGCCAGCAGTTTATCCCCACGACGGGTCCTAAAGAATTCACCCCTCCACTTT
d_call: -; j_call: TRBJ2-3; v_call: TRBV28; clone_size: -; cdr3_aa: CASSPSGRSEADTQYF; cdr3_nt: TGTGCCAGCAGTCCTTCCGGGCGGTCGGAGGCAGATACGCAGTATTTT
d_call: -; j_call: TRBJ1-2; v_call: TRBV10-3; clone_size: -; cdr3_aa: CAISESAGTSSYGYTF; cdr3_nt: TGTGCCATCAGTGAGAGTGCCGGGACATCTTCCTATGGCTACACCTTC
d_call: -; j_call: TRBJ1-5; v_call: TRBV19; clone_size: -; cdr3_aa: CASTPLPGAGRNQPQHF; cdr3_nt: TGTGCCAGTACCCCTTTACCTGGGGCAGGTAGGAATCAGCCCCAGCATTTT
d_call: -; j_call: TRBJ1-3; v_call: TRBV6-9; clone_size: once; cdr3_aa: CASSWGTLSGNTIYF; cdr3_nt: TGTGCCAGCAGTTGGGGGACACTTTCTGGAAACACCATATATTTT
d_call: TRBD1; j_call: TRBJ1-5; v_call: TRBV19; clone_size: -; cdr3_aa: CASLPQTGASNQPQHF; cdr3_nt: TGTGCCAGTCTCCCTCAGACAGGGGCGAGCAATCAGCCCCAGCATTTT
d_call: TRBD1; j_call: TRBJ2-3; v_call: TRBV19; clone_size: -; cdr3_aa: CASRTGGTDTQYF; cdr3_nt: TGTGCCAGCAGAACAGGGGGCACAGATACGCAGTATTTT
d_call: -; j_call: TRBJ2-3; v_call: TRBV18; clone_size: -; cdr3_aa: CASSPGQSSGTDTQYF; cdr3_nt: TGTGCCAGCTCACCCGGACAGTCGTCTGGCACAGATACGCAGTATTTT
d_call: -; j_call: TRBJ1-3; v_call: TRBV6-5; clone_size: -; cdr3_aa: CASRGIISGNTIYF; cdr3_nt: TGTGCCAGCAGGGGCATAATCTCTGGAAACACCATATATTTT
d_call: -; j_call: TRBJ1-2; v_call: TRBV27; clone_size: -; cdr3_aa: CASSLLLGYGYTF; cdr3_nt: TGTGCCAGCAGTTTACTTCTAGGCTATGGCTACACCTTC
d_call: TRBD2; j_call: TRBJ2-5; v_call: TRBV2; clone_size: -; cdr3_aa: CASSGWLGLAGGETQYF; cdr3_nt: TGTGCCAGCAGTGGTTGGTTAGGGCTAGCGGGGGGAGAGACCCAGTACTTC
d_call: -; j_call: TRBJ1-5; v_call: TRBV7-9; clone_size: once; cdr3_aa: CASNEGGGNQPQHF; cdr3_nt: TGTGCCAGCAACGAAGGAGGGGGCAATCAGCCCCAGCATTTT
d_call: TRBD1; j_call: TRBJ1-3; v_call: TRBV7-2; clone_size: -; cdr3_aa: CASSLDRGENTIYF; cdr3_nt: TGTGCCAGCAGCCTCGACAGGGGCGAGAACACCATATATTTT
d_call: TRBD2; j_call: TRBJ2-7; v_call: TRBV7-3; clone_size: -; cdr3_aa: CASSTLAKEGEQYF; cdr3_nt: TGTGCCAGCAGCACACTAGCGAAGGAGGGCGAGCAGTACTTC
d_call: -; j_call: TRBJ1-1; v_call: TRBV11-3; clone_size: -; cdr3_aa: CASSAGRTHTEAFF; cdr3_nt: TGTGCCAGCAGCGCGGGCAGGACGCACACTGAAGCTTTCTTT
d_call: -; j_call: TRBJ2-7; v_call: TRBV10-3; clone_size: -; cdr3_aa: CATSNRGPRVSGDYEQYF; cdr3_nt: TGTGCCACCAGTAACAGGGGGCCAAGGGTTAGCGGGGACTACGAGCAGTACTTC
d_call: TRBD1; j_call: TRBJ1-6; v_call: TRBV6-5; clone_size: -; cdr3_aa: CASTGQGRDSPLHF; cdr3_nt: TGTGCCAGCACCGGACAGGGTAGAGATTCACCCCTCCACTTT
d_call: TRBD1; j_call: TRBJ2-1; v_call: TRBV18; clone_size: -; cdr3_aa: CASSLTGGPPGDEQFF; cdr3_nt: TGTGCCAGCTCACTTACAGGGGGCCCACCGGGGGATGAGCAGTTCTTC
d_call: -; j_call: TRBJ2-1; v_call: TRBV11-2; clone_size: -; cdr3_aa: CASSLERLADEQFF; cdr3_nt: TGTGCCAGCAGCTTAGAGCGGTTAGCCGATGAGCAGTTCTTC
d_call: TRBD1; j_call: TRBJ2-1; v_call: TRBV2; clone_size: few; cdr3_aa: CASSRQGMNEQFF; cdr3_nt: TGTGCCAGCAGTAGACAGGGAATGAATGAGCAGTTCTTC
d_call: -; j_call: TRBJ1-2; v_call: TRBV7-2; clone_size: -; cdr3_aa: CASSLTGSLSYGYTF; cdr3_nt: TGTGCCAGCAGCTTAACGGGGAGTCTAAGCTATGGCTACACCTTC
d_call: -; j_call: TRBJ1-4; v_call: TRBV3-1/TRBV3-2; clone_size: few; cdr3_aa: CASSQGGAWAEKLFF; cdr3_nt: TGTGCCAGCAGCCAAGGGGGCGCCTGGGCTGAAAAACTGTTTTTT
d_call: -; j_call: TRBJ2-5; v_call: TRBV19; clone_size: -; cdr3_aa: CASGPQETQYF; cdr3_nt: TGTGCCAGTGGCCCCCAAGAGACCCAGTACTTC
d_call: TRBD2; j_call: TRBJ2-1; v_call: TRBV9; clone_size: once; cdr3_aa: CASSSSGGANNEQFF; cdr3_nt: TGTGCCAGCAGCTCTAGCGGGGGGGCGAACAATGAGCAGTTCTTC
d_call: TRBD2; j_call: TRBJ2-7; v_call: TRBV27; clone_size: once; cdr3_aa: CASSPVFGGRAYEQYF; cdr3_nt: TGTGCCAGCAGTCCCGTTTTCGGGGGGAGGGCCTACGAGCAGTACTTC
d_call: -; j_call: TRBJ2-7; v_call: TRBV29-1; clone_size: -; cdr3_aa: CSVRSAGSYEQYF; cdr3_nt: TGCAGCGTCCGCTCGGCAGGCTCCTACGAGCAGTACTTC
d_call: -; j_call: TRBJ1-3; v_call: TRBV3-1/TRBV3-2; clone_size: -; cdr3_aa: CASSQNTGAGNTIYF; cdr3_nt: TGTGCCAGCAGCCAAAATACCGGGGCTGGAAACACCATATATTTT
d_call: -; j_call: TRBJ1-1; v_call: TRBV4-1; clone_size: -; cdr3_aa: CASSLSGALNTEAFF; cdr3_nt: TGCGCCAGCAGCCTCTCAGGGGCCCTAAACACTGAAGCTTTCTTT
d_call: -; j_call: TRBJ2-3; v_call: TRBV19; clone_size: -; cdr3_aa: CASSIGEMGGLADTQYF; cdr3_nt: TGTGCCAGTAGTATAGGCGAAATGGGGGGGCTTGCTGATACGCAGTATTTT
d_call: -; j_call: TRBJ1-3; v_call: TRBV19; clone_size: -; cdr3_aa: CASSTPQGSGNTIYF; cdr3_nt: TGTGCCAGTAGTACTCCACAGGGCTCTGGAAACACCATATATTTT
d_call: TRBD1; j_call: TRBJ1-1; v_call: TRBV9; clone_size: -; cdr3_aa: CASSLGTGETEAFF; cdr3_nt: TGTGCCAGCAGCCTAGGGACAGGGGAAACTGAAGCTTTCTTT
d_call: -; j_call: TRBJ2-2; v_call: TRBV2; clone_size: -; cdr3_aa: CASAALGVGGELFF; cdr3_nt: TGTGCCAGCGCCGCGTTAGGGGTAGGCGGGGAGCTGTTTTTT
d_call: TRBD1; j_call: TRBJ1-2; v_call: TRBV6-6; clone_size: -; cdr3_aa: CASSYGQGDGYTF; cdr3_nt: TGTGCCAGCAGCTACGGACAGGGGGATGGCTACACCTTC
d_call: TRBD2; j_call: TRBJ2-7; v_call: TRBV4-1; clone_size: few; cdr3_aa: CASRGHSGDHEQYF; cdr3_nt: TGCGCCAGCAGAGGACATAGCGGGGACCACGAGCAGTACTTC
d_call: TRBD1; j_call: TRBJ1-2; v_call: TRBV28; clone_size: -; cdr3_aa: CATRPGQGATNYGYTF; cdr3_nt: TGTGCCACAAGACCGGGACAGGGGGCCACTAACTATGGCTACACCTTC
d_call: -; j_call: TRBJ1-2; v_call: TRBV29-1; clone_size: -; cdr3_aa: CSLRDHYGYTF; cdr3_nt: TGCAGCTTACGGGATCACTATGGCTACACCTTC
d_call: -; j_call: TRBJ1-3; v_call: TRBV30; clone_size: -; cdr3_aa: CAWRTQNRNTIYF; cdr3_nt: TGTGCCTGGCGGACACAAAATCGAAACACCATATATTTT
d_call: TRBD2; j_call: TRBJ2-1; v_call: TRBV5-1; clone_size: -; cdr3_aa: CASSWLAGELYNEQFF; cdr3_nt: TGCGCCAGCAGCTGGCTAGCGGGGGAGCTCTACAATGAGCAGTTCTTC
d_call: -; j_call: TRBJ1-1; v_call: TRBV12-3/TRBV12-4; clone_size: -; cdr3_aa: CASSYGRGPEAFF; cdr3_nt: TGTGCCAGCAGTTATGGGAGGGGCCCTGAAGCTTTCTTT
d_call: -; j_call: TRBJ2-5; v_call: TRBV2; clone_size: -; cdr3_aa: CAGGVLKETQYF; cdr3_nt: TGTGCCGGCGGGGTTCTGAAAGAGACCCAGTACTTC
d_call: -; j_call: TRBJ2-2; v_call: TRBV6-5; clone_size: -; cdr3_aa: CASKTLGDLSGELFF; cdr3_nt: TGTGCCAGCAAAACCCTAGGGGATTTAAGCGGGGAGCTGTTTTTT
d_call: TRBD1; j_call: TRBJ2-5; v_call: TRBV7-2; clone_size: -; cdr3_aa: CASSLGDRGYRETQYF; cdr3_nt: TGTGCCAGCAGCTTAGGGGACAGGGGGTATAGAGAGACCCAGTACTTC
d_call: -; j_call: TRBJ2-2; v_call: TRBV19; clone_size: -; cdr3_aa: CASRPQGNGELFF; cdr3_nt: TGTGCCAGTAGGCCTCAGGGTAACGGGGAGCTGTTTTTT
d_call: -; j_call: TRBJ1-6; v_call: TRBV5-6; clone_size: -; cdr3_aa: CASSLGRVYSPLHF; cdr3_nt: TGTGCCAGCAGCTTGGGCAGGGTGTATTCACCCCTCCACTTT
d_call: -; j_call: TRBJ1-3; v_call: TRBV7-2; clone_size: -; cdr3_aa: CASSFKSLSGNTIYF; cdr3_nt: TGTGCCAGCAGCTTCAAAAGCCTCTCTGGAAACACCATATATTTT
d_call: -; j_call: TRBJ1-4; v_call: TRBV19; clone_size: -; cdr3_aa: CASRVRTDEKLFF; cdr3_nt: TGTGCCAGTAGAGTTAGGACAGATGAAAAACTGTTTTTT
d_call: -; j_call: TRBJ1-2; v_call: TRBV3-1/TRBV3-2; clone_size: -; cdr3_aa: CASSLTGKRGYTF; cdr3_nt: TGTGCCAGCAGCCTCACAGGGAAACGTGGCTACACCTTC
d_call: TRBD1; j_call: TRBJ2-5; v_call: TRBV11-3; clone_size: -; cdr3_aa: CASSRGQEETQYF; cdr3_nt: TGTGCCAGCAGCCGGGGACAGGAAGAGACCCAGTACTTC
d_call: TRBD1; j_call: TRBJ1-1; v_call: TRBV30; clone_size: -; cdr3_aa: CAWSVPGQGELVSKAFF; cdr3_nt: TGTGCCTGGAGTGTACCTGGACAGGGTGAGCTAGTGTCTAAAGCTTTCTTT
d_call: TRBD1; j_call: TRBJ1-4; v_call: TRBV30; clone_size: once; cdr3_aa: CAWSAGGIYEKLFF; cdr3_nt: TGTGCCTGGAGTGCAGGGGGGATCTATGAAAAACTGTTTTTT